The 32 T cell receptor beta chains below all came from one sample that was sequenced in a study of blood T cell repertoires in COVID-19. Using immunoSEQ multiplex PCR, the repertoire was profiled, and TCRdb retains in-frame clones only, with some absent. The table shows about 210,000 clones, with almost 85% occurring only once. The sequenced sample consisted of peripheral blood. These receptors all stem from a woman in her thirties or forties with acute or convalescent COVID-19.

The chain employs TRBV5-1 and TRBJ2-7, with D unclear. The CDR3 has 17 amino acids. The germline V gene has CDR1 SGHRS and CDR2 YFSETQ. The V end lost 0 bases, the J end lost 1 base, and 17 bases lay between the germline ends. The CDR3 protein is CASSLGYYRTLSYEQYF. CDR3 DNA: TGCGCCAGCAGCTTGGGTTACTACCGAACCCTTTCCTACGAGCAGTACTTC. Drawing the rest from reference TRBV5-1 and TRBJ2-7, the complete variable domain is KAGVTQTPRYLIKTRGQQVTLSCSPISGHRSVSWYQQTPGQGLQFLFEYFSETQRNKGNFPGRFSGRQFSNSRSEMNVSTLELGDSALYLCASSLGYYRTLSYEQYFGPGTRLTVT.

This clone showed up just a few times. This rearrangement joins TRBV7-2 to TRBJ1-1; 7 nucleotides match TRBD1. The CDR3 is made up of 15 amino acids. The junction had 7 bases not matched to a gene; V was cut back by 1 base and J by 5 bases. Germline CDR1 SGHTA, CDR2 FQGNSA. In DNA, the CDR3 is TGTGCCAGCAGCTTAGAGAGGGCAGGGGGTACTGAAGCTTTCTTT. This sequence encodes CASSLERAGGTEAFF.

This sequence joins TRBV18 and TRBJ2-5; D might be TRBD2 (5 bases). With 5 bases removed from V and 2 bases from J, the gap between germline ends came to 6 bases. CDR3 length equals 12 residues. Per the germline V gene, CDR1 is KGHSH and CDR2 is LQKENI. DNA for the CDR3: TGTGCCAGCTCAAGCGGTCAAGAGACCCAGTACTTC. Protein sequence: CASSSGQETQYF.

Regarding this clone: One junction end disagrees with the germline gene, perhaps due to a read error. The J gene is TRBJ2-3, the V gene TRBV6-4; 10 bases line up with TRBD2. Germline CDR1 and CDR2: MRHNA and SNTAGT. This CDR3 is 15 amino acids long. The CDR3 sequence is CASSDGTSGTDTQYF. The CDR3 nucleotides are TGCGCCAGCAGTGACGGGACTAGCGGCACAGATACGCAGTATTTT.

The V and J genes are TRBV5-6 and TRBJ1-5; D might be TRBD1 (6 bases). The CDR3 contains 15 residues. Germline-derived CDR1 and CDR2 are SGHDT and YYEEEE. V was pared by 3 bases and J by 4 bases, with 14 bases between. CDR3 sequence (DNA): TGTGCCAGCAGCTACACACAGGGCCCTAATCAGCCCCAGCATTTT. Amino acids: CASSYTQGPNQPQHF.

Here the CDR3 DNA reads TGTGCCAGCAGTTTTACGAGTAACTCTGGAAACACCATATATTTT. It specifies CASSFTSNSGNTIYF. The gene calls are TRBV28 and TRBJ1-3; D is uncertain. The CDR3 runs to 15 residues. The germline gives CDR1 MDHEN, CDR2 SYDVKM. V dropped 3 bases and J dropped 0 bases, with 9 bases sitting between them.

The gene calls are TRBV5-4 and TRBJ2-3, with a tentative D call TRBD2 (5 bases). The CDR3 covers 16 residues. V shed 4 bases and J shed 1 base, with 16 bases lying between them. CDR1 SGHNT and CDR2 YYREEE come from the germline V gene (reference sequence). The CDR3 sequence is CASSPEGTPGTDTQYF. The CDR3 nucleotides are TGTGCCAGCAGCCCCGAGGGAACCCCGGGCACAGATACGCAGTATTTT.

This chain links TRBV13 with TRBJ2-1, with 9 bases lining up with TRBD2. V lost 0 bases to trimming and J lost 6 bases; unmatched junction nucleotides: 3. The CDR3 totals 15 residues. Germline-derived CDR1 and CDR2 are PRHDT and FYEKMQ (reference sequence). The CDR3 coding sequence is TGTGCCAGCAGCTTAGGGCTAGCGGGGACCAATGAGCAGTTCTTC. This sequence encodes CASSLGLAGTNEQFF.

The V call is TRBV24-1, the J call TRBJ1-5; TRBD1 aligns across 8 bases. Germline V lookup: CDR1 KGHDR, CDR2 SFDVKD. The CDR3 is made up of 16 amino acids. With 4 bases clipped from V and 5 bases from J, the junction kept 9 bases outside the gene matches. This CDR3 is CATSDPDRAWDQPQHF. In DNA form, the CDR3 reads TGTGCCACCAGTGACCCGGACAGGGCTTGGGATCAGCCCCAGCATTTT.

This chain connects TRBV9 to TRBJ2-7; possible D gene TRBD1, 6 bases. Germline CDR1 SGDLS, CDR2 YYNGEE. The CDR3 is made up of 14 amino acids. V was pared by 0 bases and J by 2 bases, with 9 bases between. The CDR3 reads CASSVVDSPYEQYF. The CDR3, as DNA: TGTGCCAGCAGCGTAGTGGACAGTCCCTACGAGCAGTACTTC.

This chain connects TRBV4-1 to TRBJ2-5, with D tentatively TRBD2 (6 bases). CDR3 length equals 12 residues. V was pared by 4 bases and J by 9 bases, with 12 bases between. Germline V gene sequence: CDR1 MGHRA, CDR2 YSYEKL. This CDR3 reads CASSPGWGAQYF. The CDR3 DNA is TGCGCCAGCAGCCCAGGTTGGGGGGCCCAGTACTTC.

The genes are TRBV3-1 (or the pseudogene TRBV3-2) and TRBJ2-1, with unresolved D. This CDR3 comprises 12 residues. The V end was cut by 6 bases, the J end by 10 bases, with 13 bases between. The germline V gene encodes CDR1 LGHDT and CDR2 YNNKEL (reference sequence). Written as DNA, the CDR3 is TGTGCCAGCAGTTTGGCGGCCTCGGAGCAGTTCTTC. Amino acid sequence: CASSLAASEQFF.

The chain combines TRBV3-1 (or the pseudogene TRBV3-2) with TRBJ2-1, with D maybe TRBD2 (6 bases). The CDR3 extends over 13 amino acids. V gave up 4 bases and J gave up 15 bases, with 19 bases separating them. Looked up from germline, CDR1 is LGHDT and CDR2 is YNNKEL (reference sequence). For the CDR3, the DNA is TGTGCCAGCAGCCCCATGCTGCGGGGACTTACGTTCTTC. Translating it yields CASSPMLRGLTFF.

V usage is TRBV10-1 and J usage is TRBJ1-5; 8 nucleotides match TRBD1. V shed 4 bases, J shed 4 bases, and the junction held 3 bases outside the gene matches. CDR3 length equals 14 residues. CDR1 WNHNN and CDR2 SYGVQD come from the germline V gene (reference sequence). CDR3 sequence (DNA): TGCGCCAGCAGTGGGACAGGGCAGAATCAGCCCCAGCATTTT. This gives the protein CASSGTGQNQPQHF.

V gene TRBV7-8 combines with J gene TRBJ2-1; D is unclear. Germline V CDR1 and CDR2: SGHVS, FQNEAQ. This CDR3 contains 12 residues. V lost 2 bases to trimming and J lost 6 bases, with 5 bases between them. CDR3 DNA: TGTGCCAGCAGCTTAATCGGCAATGAGCAGTTCTTC. Protein sequence: CASSLIGNEQFF.

This chain connects TRBV7-2 to TRBJ1-3; D not resolved. Trimming cost V 5 bases and J 3 bases, with 11 bases left between them. Germline loops: CDR1 SGHTA, CDR2 FQGNSA. There are 14 residues in the CDR3. CDR3: CASSERLSGNTIYF. The CDR3 coding sequence is TGTGCCAGCAGCGAACGTCTGAGTGGAAACACCATATATTTT.

The chain couples TRBV3-1 (or the pseudogene TRBV3-2) to TRBJ2-4, with 9 nucleotides matching TRBD1. V dropped 2 bases and J dropped 9; count of bases not matched to a gene: 8. This CDR3 contains 15 residues. The germline V gene encodes CDR1 LGHDT and CDR2 YNNKEL (reference sequence). CDR3 sequence reads: CASSQTGGVGAIQYF. CDR3 DNA: TGTGCCAGCAGCCAAACAGGGGGCGTTGGGGCCATTCAGTACTTC.

Regarding this clone: Within the sample, other DNA sequences also encode this same CDR3. The chain is built from TRBV5-1 and TRBJ2-3; D may be TRBD2 (6 bases). Germline-derived CDR1 and CDR2 are SGHRS and YFSETQ. V gave up 0 bases and J gave up 4 bases, with 6 bases separating them. This CDR3 has 13 residues. The CDR3: CASSLAGADTQYF. CDR3 DNA sequence: TGCGCCAGCAGCTTGGCGGGGGCAGATACGCAGTATTTT.

This chain connects TRBV6-4 to TRBJ2-7, with 8 nucleotides matching TRBD1. This CDR3 region has 18 residues. J gave up 0 bases and V 2 bases, and 12 bases lay outside the gene matches. Germline assignment: CDR1 MRHNA and CDR2 SNTAGT. The CDR3 coding sequence is TGTGCCAGCAGTGACCTTATAGCGACAGGGGATCCCTCCTACGAGCAGTACTTC. Protein sequence: CASSDLIATGDPSYEQYF.

The chain joins TRBV6-4 to TRBJ1-3; D is undetermined. The CDR3 spans 15 residues. Trimming took off 7 bases at V and 4 bases at J, with 17 bases between the two ends. The germline CDR1 and CDR2 sequences are MRHNA and SNTAGT. The CDR3 region is CASIRGQPGGNTIYF. The CDR3 region has the DNA TGTGCCAGCATTAGAGGCCAACCCGGGGGAAACACCATATATTTT.

The chain uses TRBV5-1 and TRBJ2-3; TRBD2 agrees at 9 bases. Germline trimming cut 1 base from V and 0 bases from J; bases unmatched to any gene: 3. The CDR3 is made up of 16 amino acids. The V gene's germline CDR1 is SGHRS and CDR2 YFSETQ. CDR3 in amino acids: CASSLPSGESTDTQYF. CDR3 sequence (DNA): TGCGCCAGCAGCTTGCCTAGCGGGGAGAGCACAGATACGCAGTATTTT.

This clone was seen at least ten times. The gene calls are TRBV4-2 and TRBJ1-6; TRBD1 matches 11 bases. Per the germline V gene, CDR1 is LGHNA and CDR2 is YNFKEQ. The CDR3 is made up of 15 amino acids. The V gene end was trimmed by 3 bases and the J gene end by 11 bases; junction bases not matched to a gene: 6. DNA of the CDR3: TGTGCCAGCAGCCAGAGGCCGGGACAGGGGGCACCCCTCCACTTT. This gives the protein CASSQRPGQGAPLHF.

V is TRBV18 and J is TRBJ2-1; D may be TRBD1 (6 bases). The CDR3 is 15 amino acids. V dropped 1 base and J dropped 7 bases, with 14 bases sitting between them. Germline V lookup: CDR1 KGHSH, CDR2 LQKENI. The CDR3 DNA sequence: TGTGCCAGCTCACCACTCACAGGGCCGGGGAATGAGCAGTTCTTC. Translating it yields CASSPLTGPGNEQFF.

This chain joins TRBV11-2 and TRBJ2-7; D perhaps matches TRBD1 (7 bases). Germline V gene lookup returns CDR1 SGHAT and CDR2 FQNNGV. The CDR3 spans 15 residues. The V and J ends lost 5 bases and 2 bases respectively, with 16 bases between them. CDR3 region: CASSAGQTGPYEQYF. The CDR3 nucleotides are TGTGCCAGCAGCGCGGGACAGACTGGTCCCTACGAGCAGTACTTC. The entire variable domain, with the rest obtained from reference TRBV11-2 and TRBJ2-7, is as follows: EAGVAQSPRYKIIEKRQSVAFWCNPISGHATLYWYQQILGQGPKLLIQFQNNGVVDDSQLPKDRFSAERLKGVDSTLKIQPAKLEDSAVYLCASSAGQTGPYEQYFGPGTRLTVT.

The J gene is TRBJ1-2, the V gene TRBV19, with 8 bases fitting TRBD1. The J segment lost 8 bases and the V segment lost 3 bases, leaving 5 bases of the junction unmatched. Germline CDR1 reads LNHDA; CDR2 reads SQIVND (reference sequence). This CDR3 region has 13 residues. The CDR3, as DNA: TGTGCCAGTAGTATCCGACAGGGGAACGGCTACACCTTC. Its protein product is CASSIRQGNGYTF.

The chain employs TRBV11-1 and TRBJ2-4; 10 bases line up with TRBD2. Germline lookup yields CDR1 SGHAT and CDR2 FQDESV (reference sequence). CDR3 length: 16 residues. V gave up 5 bases and J gave up 2 bases; unmatched junction bases: 6. CDR3 sequence reads: CASSMSGGAPKNIQYF. DNA for the CDR3: TGTGCCAGCAGCATGAGCGGGGGGGCGCCCAAAAACATTCAGTACTTC.

The chain joins TRBV5-1 to TRBJ2-3, with unresolved D. This CDR3 comprises 13 residues. V was shortened by 4 bases and J by 4 bases, with 10 bases between the two germline ends. CDR1 is SGHRS, CDR2 YFSETQ, per germline. In DNA form, the CDR3 reads TGCGCCAGCAGCCTCGGTCGTTCAGATACGCAGTATTTT. Its translation is CASSLGRSDTQYF.

The J gene is TRBJ1-5, the V gene TRBV6-5; TRBD1 matches at 8 bases. The germline gives CDR1 MNHEY, CDR2 SVGAGI. V trimming: 4 bases; J trimming: 0 bases; junction bases outside the gene matches: 5. The CDR3 loop spans 16 amino acids. The CDR3 DNA reads as TGTGCCAGCAGTTCGACAGGGGTCTATAGCAATCAGCCCCAGCATTTT. Protein product: CASSSTGVYSNQPQHF.

The chain uses TRBV6-5 and TRBJ2-5; 10 bases match TRBD1. V was pared by 2 bases and J by 5 bases, with 5 bases of the junction left unmatched. In germline, CDR1 is MNHEY, CDR2 SVGAGI. This CDR3 region has 15 residues. DNA for the CDR3: TGTGCCAGCAGTTACCGGGACAGGGGTGAGGAGACCCAGTACTTC. Residues: CASSYRDRGEETQYF.

The rearrangement links TRBV5-1 to TRBJ2-7; D not resolved. CDR3 size: 12 residues. The ends were cut back, 3 bases at V and 0 bases at J, with 4 bases in the middle. The germline CDR1 and CDR2 sequences are SGHRS and YFSETQ. Written as DNA, the CDR3 is TGCGCCAGCAGCTATAGCTCCTACGAGCAGTACTTC. Translating gives CASSYSSYEQYF.

The chain recombines TRBV6-2 or TRBV6-3 with TRBJ2-1, with 10 bases identical to TRBD2. The CDR3 loop spans 18 amino acids. Losses at the gene ends were 4 bases for V and 6 bases for J; bases not matched to a gene: 15. Germline CDR1 reads MNHEY; CDR2 reads SVGEGT. In nucleotides, the CDR3 is TGTGCCAGCAGTTCGCCTGAAGTTACTAGCGGGGCCGGCAATGAGCAGTTCTTC. It yields the protein CASSSPEVTSGAGNEQFF.

The chain recombines TRBV29-1 with TRBJ1-2, with 7 bases that match TRBD1. This CDR3 is built from 14 residues. The germline V gene encodes CDR1 SQVTM and CDR2 ANQGSEA. Losses at the gene ends were 5 bases for V and 9 bases for J; bases not matched to a gene: 15. The chain's CDR3 is CSVRKGQADGSYTF. The CDR3 DNA follows: TGCAGCGTTAGAAAAGGACAGGCCGACGGGAGCTACACCTTC.